These 23 T cell receptor beta chains were sequenced from one sample in a study of blood T cell repertoires in COVID-19 (dated by TCRdb to 2020 to 2021). Library method: the immunoSEQ multiplex PCR assay. TCRdb provides this immuneACCESS table in a form limited to in-frame rearrangements. Some clones are lacking; in checked studies, under half of them reflect an unresolved V gene, and why the rest are absent is not known. The sample table holds about 130,000 clones, of which just under 85% were seen once. The leading ten clones occupy roughly 9.2% of the sample. What was sequenced was PBMCs or T cells enriched from blood (not recorded which). The receptors derive from a man aged 50 or older who had recovered from COVID-19.

This clone was recorded a few times. The rearrangement joins TRBV28 to TRBJ1-1, with 11 bases matching TRBD1. CDR1 and CDR2 from the germline V gene are MDHEN and SYDVKM. V lost 3 bases and J lost 10; bases outside the gene matches: 10. This CDR3 contains 15 residues. CDR3 in amino acids: CASSLDPSDRGPAFF. DNA of the CDR3: TGTGCCAGCAGTTTGGACCCCTCGGACAGGGGGCCAGCTTTCTTT.

The chain couples TRBV7-2 to TRBJ1-5, with 8 bases matching TRBD1. CDR3 length equals 19 residues. The V segment lost 3 bases and the J segment 5 bases; nucleotides outside the gene matches: 18. Germline V gene sequence: CDR1 SGHTA, CDR2 FQGNSA. DNA of the CDR3: TGTGCCAGCAGCTTGCGACAGGGGAAGACTAGGACTACTCATCAGCCCCAGCATTTT. Translated, it gives CASSLRQGKTRTTHQPQHF.

This chain links TRBV20-1 with TRBJ1-5; 11 positions agree with TRBD1. V lost 3 bases, J lost 1 base, and 11 bases stayed unmatched. The CDR3 contains 18 residues. Germline assignment: CDR1 DFQATT and CDR2 SNEGSKA (reference sequence). The CDR3 protein is CSASYPLGTGGSNQPQHF. DNA for the CDR3: TGCAGTGCTAGTTATCCTTTGGGGACAGGGGGGAGCAATCAGCCCCAGCATTTT.

This clone was seen a few times. V gene TRBV12-3 or TRBV12-4 combines with J gene TRBJ1-2; tentatively, D is TRBD1 (5 bases). Trimming left V 6 bases short and J 2 bases short, with 7 bases between. CDR3 length: 12 amino acids. The CDR3 coding sequence is TGTGCCAGCAGGAACAGGAACTATGGCTACACCTTC. It specifies CASRNRNYGYTF.

The chain combines TRBV6-5 with TRBJ1-2; TRBD1 agrees at 8 bases. The V segment lost 4 bases and the J segment 4 bases; nucleotides outside the gene matches: 11. Germline V gene data show CDR1 as MNHEY and CDR2 as SVGAGI. The CDR3 has 16 residues. The CDR3 is CASSLGRGLLGYGYTF. The DNA of the CDR3 is TGTGCCAGCAGTTTGGGCAGGGGGCTTTTAGGCTATGGCTACACCTTC.

The chain couples TRBV15 to TRBJ2-3, with TRBD2 identical over 7 bases. CDR3 size: 16 residues. Germline V gene lookup returns CDR1 LNHNV and CDR2 YYDKDF (reference sequence). The junction had 7 bases not matched to a gene; V was cut back by 3 bases and J by 1 base. CDR3 bases: TGTGCCACCAGCAGTGACCCGGCGGGGGGCACAGATACGCAGTATTTT. Translating gives CATSSDPAGGTDTQYF.

This clone was picked up a small number of times. The chain combines TRBV19 with TRBJ1-5; perhaps TRBD1 as D (6 bases). Trimming removed 0 bases from V and 6 bases from J, with 12 bases in between. Germline values: CDR1 LNHDA, CDR2 SQIVND (reference sequence). The CDR3 length is 15 residues. The CDR3 spells CASSIDWTVVQPQHF. In nucleotides, the CDR3 is TGTGCCAGTAGTATAGACTGGACAGTCGTTCAGCCCCAGCATTTT.

V usage is TRBV2 and J usage is TRBJ1-2; TRBD1 matches at 11 bases. V trimming: 8 bases; J trimming: 7 bases; junction bases outside the gene matches: 3. This CDR3 region has 12 residues. CDR1 SNHLY and CDR2 FYNNEI come from the germline V gene. The DNA for the CDR3 is TGTGCCAGCGGACAGGGGGCGAGTGGCTACACCTTC. Amino acids: CASGQGASGYTF. Together with reference TRBV2 and TRBJ1-2, the CDR3 gives the full variable domain: EPEVTQTPSHQVTQMGQEVILRCVPISNHLYFYWYRQILGQKVEFLVSFYNNEISEKSEIFDDQFSVERPDGSNFTLKIRSTKLEDSAMYFCASGQGASGYTFGSGTRLTVV.

The chain uses TRBV29-1 and TRBJ1-5, with 8 positions matching TRBD1. Germline V CDR1 and CDR2: SQVTM, ANQGSEA. CDR3 size: 12 residues. The V and J ends lost 7 bases and 5 bases, in that order; junction bases with no gene match: 4. CDR3 coding DNA: TGCAGCGCCGGGACAGGAGATCAGCCCCAGCATTTT. Its translation: CSAGTGDQPQHF.

This chain uses TRBV6-5 with TRBJ1-1; D unresolved. The V end was cut by 4 bases, the J end by 6 bases, with 3 bases between. CDR3 size: 10 residues. In germline, CDR1 is MNHEY, CDR2 SVGAGI. As DNA, the CDR3 is TGTGCCAGCAGTTTCGCTGAAGCTTTCTTT. Translating gives CASSFAEAFF.

V usage is TRBV6-2 or TRBV6-3 and J usage is TRBJ2-1; 8 positions match TRBD1. The trim removed 4 bases at V and 4 bases at J, leaving 9 bases unmatched. This CDR3 has 16 amino acids. The germline V gene has CDR1 MNHEY and CDR2 SVGEGT. The CDR3 reads CASSFVDRGVYNEQFF. CDR3 coding DNA: TGTGCCAGCAGTTTCGTCGACAGGGGTGTTTACAATGAGCAGTTCTTC.

This chain uses TRBV12-3 or TRBV12-4 with TRBJ1-5; 8 bases fit TRBD1. This CDR3 contains 13 residues. The J segment lost 7 bases and the V segment lost 4 bases, leaving 3 bases of the junction unmatched. The CDR3 spells CASSSGGGQPQHF. The DNA of the CDR3 is TGTGCCAGCAGTTCAGGGGGCGGCCAGCCCCAGCATTTT.

The chain links TRBV4-2 to TRBJ2-2, with D hard to call. The V end was cut by 0 bases, the J end by 6 bases, with 8 bases between. Germline V CDR1 and CDR2: LGHNA, YNFKEQ. The CDR3 spans 14 residues. CDR3 region: CASSQDLEAGELFF. The CDR3 nucleotides read TGTGCCAGCAGCCAAGATCTCGAGGCCGGGGAGCTGTTTTTT.

The J gene is TRBJ2-3, the V gene TRBV7-9; TRBD2 agrees at 13 bases. Trimming took 5 bases from V and 7 from J; bases not matched to a gene: 3. Per germline, CDR1 SEHNR and CDR2 FQNEAQ (reference sequence). The CDR3 covers 14 residues. The CDR3 DNA is TGTGCCAGCAGCCCGACTAGCGGGGGGCATACGCAGTATTTT. Translated: CASSPTSGGHTQYF. Supplemented by reference TRBV7-9 and TRBJ2-3, the full variable domain reads DTGVSQNPRHKITKRGQNVTFRCDPISEHNRLYWYRQTLGQGPEFLTYFQNEAQLEKSRLLSDRFSAERPKGSFSTLEIQRTEQGDSAMYLCASSPTSGGHTQYFGPGTRLTVL.

The chain joins TRBV7-8 to TRBJ1-5; D is possibly TRBD1 (6 bases). This CDR3 contains 15 residues. CDR1 SGHVS and CDR2 FQNEAQ come from the germline V gene. Trimming cost V 2 bases and J 1 base, with 9 bases left between them. As DNA, the CDR3 is TGTGCCAGCAGCTTAAAGGGGGTAAGCAATCAGCCCCAGCATTTT. Protein product: CASSLKGVSNQPQHF. The full variable domain, rest sourced from reference TRBV7-8 and TRBJ1-5, is GAGVSQSPRYKVAKRGQDVALRCDPISGHVSLFWYQQALGQGPEFLTYFQNEAQLDKSGLPSDRFFAERPEGSVSTLKIQRTQQEDSAVYLCASSLKGVSNQPQHFGDGTRLSIL.

CDR3: CASSSGWTGRSEAFF. The CDR3 bases are TGTGCCAGCAGCTCGGGATGGACAGGCCGAAGTGAAGCTTTCTTT. The chain couples TRBV7-2 to TRBJ1-1; 7 nucleotides align to TRBD1. The CDR3 is 15 amino acids. The germline V gene has CDR1 SGHTA and CDR2 FQGNSA. J lost 7 bases, V lost 4 bases, and 12 bases had no gene match.

This clone was counted between two and nine times. The gene calls are TRBV19 and TRBJ2-3, with D possibly being TRBD1 (5 bases). The germline CDR1 and CDR2 sequences are LNHDA and SQIVND (reference sequence). The V end lost 6 bases, the J end lost 5 bases, and 12 bases lay between the germline ends. This CDR3 has 13 residues. The CDR3 region has the DNA TGTGCCAGTAGGGGGATTCAGGGAGATACGCAGTATTTT. This sequence encodes CASRGIQGDTQYF.

The rearrangement links TRBV2 to TRBJ1-5; 11 bases map to TRBD1. The CDR3 sequence is 15 residues long. CDR1 and CDR2 from the germline V gene are SNHLY and FYNNEI. With 6 bases clipped from V and 7 bases from J, the junction kept 8 bases outside the gene matches. CDR3 loop: CASRGTGGTNQPQHF. The DNA for the CDR3 is TGTGCCAGCAGGGGGACAGGGGGAACCAACCAGCCCCAGCATTTT.

A single count supports this clone. The CDR3 coding sequence is TGTGCCAGCAGCTTAGTGGGACAGGGGGCACGAGCTTTCTTT. Translating it yields CASSLVGQGARAFF. The genes are TRBV7-2 and TRBJ1-1, with 12 bases that match TRBD1. V shed 1 base and J 10 bases; nucleotides not matched to a gene: 4. Germline CDR1 and CDR2: SGHTA and FQGNSA. This CDR3 has 14 amino acids.

This clone showed up just once. The V call is TRBV4-2, the J call TRBJ1-2; tentatively, D is TRBD1 (6 bases). V was cut by 0 bases and J by 3 bases, with 14 bases left in between. The CDR3 is 16 amino acids. Germline lookup yields CDR1 LGHNA and CDR2 YNFKEQ. For the CDR3, the DNA is TGTGCCAGCAGCCAAGATAGCCAGGGGCGCGACTATGGCTACACCTTC. This codes for CASSQDSQGRDYGYTF.

This chain links TRBV6-5 with TRBJ1-5; tentative D call: TRBD1 (5 bases). This CDR3 contains 14 residues. V was cut by 7 bases and J by 6 bases, with 16 bases left in between. Germline CDR1 MNHEY, CDR2 SVGAGI. The CDR3 sequence is CASTPPGYSQPQHF. The CDR3 DNA is TGTGCCAGCACCCCACCAGGGTATAGTCAGCCCCAGCATTTT.

J is TRBJ2-1 and V is TRBV7-2; TRBD2 matches at 13 bases. The V and J ends lost 2 bases and 4 bases, in that order; junction bases with no gene match: 2. The CDR3 has 16 amino acids. Germline CDR1 and CDR2: SGHTA and FQGNSA. CDR3 in DNA: TGTGCCAGCAGCTTACGGACTAGCGGGGGATACAATGAGCAGTTCTTC. It yields the protein CASSLRTSGGYNEQFF. The full variable domain, with the rest looked up from reference TRBV7-2 and TRBJ2-1, is GAGVSQSPSNKVTEKGKDVELRCDPISGHTALYWYRQSLGQGLEFLIYFQGNSAPDKSGLPSDRFSAERTGGSVSTLTIQRTQQEDSAVYLCASSLRTSGGYNEQFFGPGTRLTVL.

The V call is TRBV4-3, the J call TRBJ1-4; TRBD1 matches 8 bases. This CDR3 has 16 residues. V dropped 0 bases and J dropped 5; count of bases not matched to a gene: 5. Germline V gene lookup returns CDR1 LGHNA and CDR2 YSLEER. In DNA form, the CDR3 reads TGCGCCAGCAGCCAAGAAAGGGGACAGGTCAATGAAAAACTGTTTTTT. This codes for CASSQERGQVNEKLFF.